The 7 T cell receptor beta chains in this list originate from one sample, sequenced in a study of cytomegalovirus exposure and HLA in healthy donors. PCR employed 60 Vbeta and 13 Jbeta primers. Repertoires were generated with immunoSEQ multiplex PCR, while TCRdb's copy carries only in-frame clones and drops some. Reported are under 200,000 clones; the ten largest clones contain 0.65% to 0.9%. Material: PBMCs. Receptor source: a woman under 30 in good health and CMV-seropositive.

The chain has TRBV9 and TRBJ2-3; no firm D call. CDR1 and CDR2 (germline): SGDLS, YYNGEE. Trimming left V 3 bases short and J 2 bases short, with 10 bases between. This CDR3 region has 14 residues. This CDR3 is CASSASMYTDTQYF. The CDR3 DNA reads as TGTGCCAGCAGCGCCAGTATGTACACAGATACGCAGTATTTT. Supplemented by reference TRBV9 and TRBJ2-3, the full variable domain reads DSGVTQTPKHLITATGQRVTLRCSPRSGDLSVYWYQQSLDQGLQFLIQYYNGEERAKGNILERFSAQQFPDLHSELNLSSLELGDSALYFCASSASMYTDTQYFGPGTRLTVL.

The chain recombines TRBV5-8 with TRBJ1-5; no definite D call. The length of the CDR3 is 16 residues. V was pared by 4 bases and J by 1 base, with 15 bases between. Germline CDR1 and CDR2: SGHTS and YDEGEE. The CDR3 spells CASSPSGERSNQPQHF. CDR3 nucleotide sequence: TGTGCCAGCAGCCCCTCGGGAGAGAGGAGCAATCAGCCCCAGCATTTT.

The gene calls are TRBV7-2 and TRBJ2-3, with D perhaps TRBD2 (6 bases). The CDR3 spans 14 residues. V gave up 3 bases and J gave up 1 base, with 8 bases separating them. Germline assignment: CDR1 SGHTA and CDR2 FQGNSA. In nucleotides, the CDR3 is TGTGCCAGCAGCTTGAGGGAGGGCACAGATACGCAGTATTTT. As protein: CASSLREGTDTQYF.

V is TRBV7-9 and J is TRBJ2-7; TRBD2 might be the D (6 bases). V lost 1 base, J lost 1 base, and 8 bases lay in between. Germline loops: CDR1 SEHNR, CDR2 FQNEAQ (reference sequence). The CDR3 sequence is 14 residues long. The CDR3, as DNA: TGTGCCAGCAGCTTAGAAGGGAGGTCCTACGAGCAGTACTTC. This translates into CASSLEGRSYEQYF. The full variable domain, its missing parts supplied by reference TRBV7-9 and TRBJ2-7, is DTGVSQNPRHKITKRGQNVTFRCDPISEHNRLYWYRQTLGQGPEFLTYFQNEAQLEKSRLLSDRFSAERPKGSFSTLEIQRTEQGDSAMYLCASSLEGRSYEQYFGPGTRLTVT.

V gene TRBV18 combines with J gene TRBJ1-2; TRBD1 agrees at 7 bases. There are 14 residues in the CDR3. The junction had 6 bases not matched to a gene; V was cut back by 8 bases and J by 0 bases. Germline CDR1 and CDR2: KGHSH and LQKENI. The CDR3 is CASRRDSANYGYTF. CDR3 DNA: TGTGCCAGCCGTCGGGACAGCGCTAACTATGGCTACACCTTC. The full variable domain, rest sourced from reference TRBV18 and TRBJ1-2, is NAGVMQNPRHLVRRRGQEARLRCSPMKGHSHVYWYRQLPEEGLKFMVYLQKENIIDESGMPKERFSAEFPKEGPSILRIQQVVRGDSAAYFCASRRDSANYGYTFGSGTRLTVV.

V usage is TRBV2 and J usage is TRBJ2-7, with 9 nucleotides matching TRBD1. The J segment lost 7 bases and the V segment lost 8 bases, leaving 15 bases of the junction unmatched. The germline V gene has CDR1 SNHLY and CDR2 FYNNEI. This CDR3 region has 15 residues. CDR3 residues: CASRKPGQGVYEQYF. CDR3 in DNA: TGTGCCAGCCGCAAACCGGGACAGGGTGTCTATGAGCAGTACTTC.

V is TRBV4-1 and J is TRBJ1-1; TRBD1 aligns across 8 bases. CDR1 and CDR2 from the germline V gene are MGHRA and YSYEKL. V gave up 0 bases and J gave up 6 bases; unmatched junction bases: 6. This CDR3 spans 15 amino acids. CDR3 in amino acids: CASSQDNRGYSEAFF. The CDR3 nucleotides are TGCGCCAGCAGCCAAGACAACAGGGGGTATTCTGAAGCTTTCTTT.